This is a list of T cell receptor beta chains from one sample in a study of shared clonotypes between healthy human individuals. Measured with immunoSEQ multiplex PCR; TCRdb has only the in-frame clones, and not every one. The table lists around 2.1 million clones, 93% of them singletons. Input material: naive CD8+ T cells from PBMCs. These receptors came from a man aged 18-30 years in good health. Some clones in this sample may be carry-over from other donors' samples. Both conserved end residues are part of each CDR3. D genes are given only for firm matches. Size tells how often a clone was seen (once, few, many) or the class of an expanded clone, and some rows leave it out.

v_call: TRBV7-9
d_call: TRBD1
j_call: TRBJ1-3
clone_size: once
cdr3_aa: CAVQGTGNTIYF
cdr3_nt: TGTGCCGTACAGGGGACTGGAAACACCATATATTTT

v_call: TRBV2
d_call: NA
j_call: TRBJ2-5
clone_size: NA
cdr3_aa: CASRPWWQAPQETQYF
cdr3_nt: TGTGCCAGCAGACCGTGGTGGCAGGCCCCCCAAGAGACCCAGTACTTC

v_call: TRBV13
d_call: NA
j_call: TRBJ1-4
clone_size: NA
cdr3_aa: CASSLRSGREKLFF
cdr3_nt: TGTGCCAGCAGCTTACGGTCGGGCAGAGAAAAACTGTTTTTT

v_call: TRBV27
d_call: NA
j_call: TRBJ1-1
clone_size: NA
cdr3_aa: CASSPSPANTEAFF
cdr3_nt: TGTGCCAGCAGTCCGTCCCCCGCGAACACTGAAGCTTTCTTT

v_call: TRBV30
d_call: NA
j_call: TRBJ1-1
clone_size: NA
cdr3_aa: CAWSGGLEAFF
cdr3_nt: TGTGCCTGGAGTGGGGGCCTTGAAGCTTTCTTT

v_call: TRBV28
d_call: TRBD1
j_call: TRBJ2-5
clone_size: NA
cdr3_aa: CASSSSSEGAWYETQYF
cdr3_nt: TGTGCCAGCAGTTCCTCCTCCGAGGGGGCATGGTATGAGACCCAGTACTTC

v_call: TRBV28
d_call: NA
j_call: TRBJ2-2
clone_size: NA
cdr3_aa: CASSPPLHTGELFF
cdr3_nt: TGTGCCAGCAGTCCCCCTTTACACACCGGGGAGCTGTTTTTT

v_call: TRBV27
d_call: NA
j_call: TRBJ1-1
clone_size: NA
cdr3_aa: CASSSIRGNTEAFF
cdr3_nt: TGTGCCAGCAGTAGCATCCGGGGGAACACTGAAGCTTTCTTT

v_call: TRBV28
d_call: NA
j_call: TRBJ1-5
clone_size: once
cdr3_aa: CASSYDTVQPQHF
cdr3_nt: TGTGCCAGCAGCTATGACACGGTCCAGCCCCAGCATTTT

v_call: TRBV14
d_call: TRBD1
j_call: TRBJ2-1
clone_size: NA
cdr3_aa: CASSQRGQGWNEQFF
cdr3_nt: TGTGCCAGCAGCCAAAGAGGACAGGGGTGGAATGAGCAGTTCTTC

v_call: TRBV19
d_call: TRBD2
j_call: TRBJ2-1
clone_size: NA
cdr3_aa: CASTASGDYNEQFF
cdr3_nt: TGTGCCAGTACCGCTAGCGGGGATTACAATGAGCAGTTCTTC

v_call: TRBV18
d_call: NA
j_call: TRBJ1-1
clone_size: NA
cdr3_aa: CASSPPWLNTEAFF
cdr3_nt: TGTGCCAGCTCACCGCCATGGCTGAACACTGAAGCTTTCTTT

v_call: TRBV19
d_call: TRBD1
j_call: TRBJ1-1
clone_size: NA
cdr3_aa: CASSYRGGSWNTEAFF
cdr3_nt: TGTGCCAGTAGTTACAGGGGGGGAAGCTGGAACACTGAAGCTTTCTTT

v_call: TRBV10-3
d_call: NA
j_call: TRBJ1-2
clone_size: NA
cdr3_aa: CAISDEGPGYTF
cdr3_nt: TGTGCCATCAGTGATGAGGGTCCTGGCTACACCTTC

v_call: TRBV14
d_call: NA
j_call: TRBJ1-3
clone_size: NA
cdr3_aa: CASTDSSGNTIYF
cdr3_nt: TGTGCCAGCACCGACAGCTCTGGAAACACCATATATTTT

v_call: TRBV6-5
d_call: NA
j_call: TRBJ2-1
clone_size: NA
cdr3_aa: CASTRGVAGEQFF
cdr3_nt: TGTGCCAGCACCAGAGGGGTTGCAGGTGAGCAGTTCTTC

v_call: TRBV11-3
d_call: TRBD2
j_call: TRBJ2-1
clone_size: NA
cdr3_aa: CASSQSSGRYNEQFF
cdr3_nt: TGTGCCAGCAGCCAATCTAGCGGGAGATACAATGAGCAGTTCTTC

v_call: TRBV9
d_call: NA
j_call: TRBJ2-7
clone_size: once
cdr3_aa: CASSIAAKNTSYEQYF
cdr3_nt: TGTGCCAGCAGCATAGCGGCGAAAAATACCTCCTACGAGCAGTACTTC

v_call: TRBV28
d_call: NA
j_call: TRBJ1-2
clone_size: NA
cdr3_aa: CASSFRGTNYGYTF
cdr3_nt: TGTGCCAGCAGTTTTAGGGGTACTAACTATGGCTACACCTTC

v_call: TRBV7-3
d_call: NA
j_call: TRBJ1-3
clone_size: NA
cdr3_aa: CASSPDGGSGNTIYF
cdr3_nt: TGTGCCAGCAGCCCCGATGGGGGCTCTGGAAACACCATATATTTT

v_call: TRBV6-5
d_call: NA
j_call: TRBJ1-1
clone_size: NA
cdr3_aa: CASSRSPTEAFF
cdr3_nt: TGTGCCAGCAGCCGAAGTCCCACTGAAGCTTTCTTT

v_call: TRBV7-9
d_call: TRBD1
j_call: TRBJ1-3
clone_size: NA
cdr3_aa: CASSVLKLQGASSGNTIYF
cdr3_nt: TGTGCCAGCAGCGTCCTCAAGCTACAGGGGGCCTCCTCTGGAAACACCATATATTTT

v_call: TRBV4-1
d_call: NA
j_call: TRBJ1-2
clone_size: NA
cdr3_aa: CASSQAGVGGRNGYTF
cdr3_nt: TGCGCCAGCAGCCAAGCGGGCGTTGGGGGGCGAAATGGCTACACCTTC

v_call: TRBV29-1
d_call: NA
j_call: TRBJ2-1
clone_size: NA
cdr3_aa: CSYDGPYNEQFF
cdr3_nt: TGCAGCTACGACGGCCCCTACAATGAGCAGTTCTTC

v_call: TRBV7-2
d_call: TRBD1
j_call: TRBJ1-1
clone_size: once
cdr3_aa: CASSSRQGQIAEAFF
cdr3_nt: TGTGCCAGCAGCTCACGACAGGGGCAGATCGCTGAAGCTTTCTTT

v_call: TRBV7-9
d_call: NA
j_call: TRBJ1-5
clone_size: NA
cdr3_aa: CASSFVGLNQPQHF
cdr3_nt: TGTGCCAGCAGCTTCGTAGGGCTCAATCAGCCCCAGCATTTT

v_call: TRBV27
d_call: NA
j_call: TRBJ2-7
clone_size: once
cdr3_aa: CASSFSAGPRAYEQYF
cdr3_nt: TGTGCCAGCAGTTTCTCGGCGGGACCCAGGGCCTACGAGCAGTACTTC

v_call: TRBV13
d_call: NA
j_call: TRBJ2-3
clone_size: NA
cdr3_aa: CASSVGRLPPFNAEGTDTQYF
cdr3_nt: TGTGCCAGCAGCGTAGGGAGGCTCCCCCCGTTCAACGCTGAGGGGACAGATACGCAGTATTTT

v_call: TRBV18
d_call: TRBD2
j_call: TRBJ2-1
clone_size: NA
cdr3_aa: CASSPLDREGPPEQFF
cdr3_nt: TGTGCCAGCTCACCCCTTGATCGGGAGGGCCCTCCTGAGCAGTTCTTC

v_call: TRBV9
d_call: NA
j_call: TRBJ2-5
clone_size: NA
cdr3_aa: CASSVGGVAQYF
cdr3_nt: TGTGCCAGCAGCGTAGGCGGAGTCGCCCAGTACTTC

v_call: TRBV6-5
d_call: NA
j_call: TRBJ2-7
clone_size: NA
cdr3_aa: CASSTGSASYEQYF
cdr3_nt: TGTGCCAGCAGCACGGGATCGGCGTCCTACGAGCAGTACTTC

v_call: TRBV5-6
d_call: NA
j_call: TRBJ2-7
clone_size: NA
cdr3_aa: CASSLSAYEQYF
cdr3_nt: TGTGCCAGCAGCCTTTCTGCCTACGAGCAGTACTTC

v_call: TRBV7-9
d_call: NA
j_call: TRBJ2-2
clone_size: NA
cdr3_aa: CASSLATNTGELFF
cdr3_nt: TGTGCCAGCAGCCTAGCAACGAACACCGGGGAGCTGTTTTTT

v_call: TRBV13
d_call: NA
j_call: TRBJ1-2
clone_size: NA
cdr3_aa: CASSLTGGINYGYTF
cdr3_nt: TGTGCCAGCAGCTTAACCGGGGGGATCAACTATGGCTACACCTTC

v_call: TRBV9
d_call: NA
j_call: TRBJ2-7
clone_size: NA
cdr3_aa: CASSVAEGRAYEQYF
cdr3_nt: TGTGCCAGCAGCGTAGCGGAAGGCAGAGCCTACGAGCAGTACTTC

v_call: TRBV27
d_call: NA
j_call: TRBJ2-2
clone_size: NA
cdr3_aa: CASWTVHTGELFF
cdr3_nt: TGTGCCAGCTGGACAGTCCACACCGGGGAGCTGTTTTTT

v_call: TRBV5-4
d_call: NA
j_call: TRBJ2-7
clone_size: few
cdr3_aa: CASSDGSGYEQYF
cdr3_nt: TGTGCCAGCAGCGACGGTTCGGGGTACGAGCAGTACTTC

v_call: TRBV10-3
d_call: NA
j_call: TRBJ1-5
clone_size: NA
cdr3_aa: CAISEVGGRGNQPQHF
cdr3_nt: TGTGCCATCAGTGAGGTCGGGGGGCGCGGCAATCAGCCCCAGCATTTT

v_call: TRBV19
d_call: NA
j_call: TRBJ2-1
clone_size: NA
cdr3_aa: CASSLGVGYNEQFF
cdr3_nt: TGTGCCAGTTCCCTGGGAGTCGGGTACAATGAGCAGTTCTTC

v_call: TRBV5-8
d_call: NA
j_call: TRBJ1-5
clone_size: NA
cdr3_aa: CASSLVWQGTQPQHF
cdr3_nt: TGTGCCAGCAGCTTGGTGTGGCAGGGAACCCAGCCCCAGCATTTT

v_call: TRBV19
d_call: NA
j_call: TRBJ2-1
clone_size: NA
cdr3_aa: CASSITPRTYNEQFF
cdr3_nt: TGTGCCAGTAGTATAACTCCCCGTACCTACAATGAGCAGTTCTTC

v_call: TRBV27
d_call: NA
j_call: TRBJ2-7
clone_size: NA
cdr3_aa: CASSLVRGGYEQYF
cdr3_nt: TGTGCCAGCAGTTTAGTTAGGGGGGGCTACGAGCAGTACTTC

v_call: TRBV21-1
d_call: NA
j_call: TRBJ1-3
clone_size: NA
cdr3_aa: CASSKVTGTSDSGNTIYF
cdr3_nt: TGTGCCAGCAGCAAAGTTACAGGGACATCCGACTCTGGAAACACCATATATTTT

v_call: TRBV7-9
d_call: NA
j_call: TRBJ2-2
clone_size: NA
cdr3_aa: CASSFFDGANTGELFF
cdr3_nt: TGTGCCAGCAGCTTCTTCGACGGAGCGAACACCGGGGAGCTGTTTTTT

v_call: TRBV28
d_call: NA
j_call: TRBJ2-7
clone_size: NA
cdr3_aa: CASSLLEAYEQYF
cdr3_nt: TGTGCCAGCAGTTTATTGGAAGCTTACGAGCAGTACTTC

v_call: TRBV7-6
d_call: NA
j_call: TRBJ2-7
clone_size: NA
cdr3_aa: CASSPGLAPYEQYF
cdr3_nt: TGTGCCAGCAGCCCTGGGCTAGCCCCCTACGAGCAGTACTTC

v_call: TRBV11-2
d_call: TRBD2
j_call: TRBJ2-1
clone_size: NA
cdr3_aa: CASSTLAGRYNEQFF
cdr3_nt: TGTGCCAGCAGCACCCTAGCGGGACGCTACAATGAGCAGTTCTTC

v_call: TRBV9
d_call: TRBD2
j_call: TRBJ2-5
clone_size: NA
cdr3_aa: CASSLSGRGQETQYF
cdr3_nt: TGTGCCAGCAGCCTGTCAGGGAGGGGACAAGAGACCCAGTACTTC

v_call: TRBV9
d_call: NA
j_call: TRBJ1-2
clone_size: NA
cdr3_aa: CASSHWTQRGQNYGYTF
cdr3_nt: TGTGCCAGCAGCCACTGGACCCAGAGAGGGCAAAACTATGGCTACACCTTC

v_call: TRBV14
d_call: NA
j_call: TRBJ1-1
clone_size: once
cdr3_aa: CASSQTIGVRAEAFF
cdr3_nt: TGTGCCAGCAGCCAAACGATCGGGGTTAGGGCTGAAGCTTTCTTT

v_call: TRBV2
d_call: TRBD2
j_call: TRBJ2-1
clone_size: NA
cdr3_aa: CASARLFAGDEQFF
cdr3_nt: TGTGCCAGCGCCCGGTTGTTCGCGGGAGATGAGCAGTTCTTC

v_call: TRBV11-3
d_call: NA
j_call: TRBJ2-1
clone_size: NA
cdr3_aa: CASSLISYNEQFF
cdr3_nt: TGTGCCAGCAGCTTAATCTCCTACAATGAGCAGTTCTTC

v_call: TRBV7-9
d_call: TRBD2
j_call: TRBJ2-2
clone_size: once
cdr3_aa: CARLAAYTGELFF
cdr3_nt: TGTGCCAGACTAGCGGCCTACACCGGGGAGCTGTTTTTT